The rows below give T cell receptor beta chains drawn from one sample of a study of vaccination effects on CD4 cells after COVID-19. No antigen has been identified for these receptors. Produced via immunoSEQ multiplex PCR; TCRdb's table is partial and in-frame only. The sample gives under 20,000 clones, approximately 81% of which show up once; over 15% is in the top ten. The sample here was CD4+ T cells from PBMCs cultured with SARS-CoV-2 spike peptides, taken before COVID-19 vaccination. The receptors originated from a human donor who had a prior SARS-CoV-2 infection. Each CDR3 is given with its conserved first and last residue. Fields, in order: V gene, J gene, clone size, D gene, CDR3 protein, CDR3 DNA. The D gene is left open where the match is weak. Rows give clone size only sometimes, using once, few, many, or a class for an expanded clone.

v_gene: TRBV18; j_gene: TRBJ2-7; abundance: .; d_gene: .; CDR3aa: CASSPHPGPYEQYF; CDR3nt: TGTGCCAGCTCACCACACCCGGGACCCTACGAGCAGTACTTC
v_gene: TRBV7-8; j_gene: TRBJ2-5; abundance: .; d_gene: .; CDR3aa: CASSPSSINAETQYF; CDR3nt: TGTGCCAGCAGCCCCTCTAGCATCAACGCAGAGACCCAGTACTTC
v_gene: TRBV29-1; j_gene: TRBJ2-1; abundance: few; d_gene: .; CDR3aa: CSVGGNEQFF; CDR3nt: TGCAGCGTTGGAGGAAATGAGCAGTTCTTC
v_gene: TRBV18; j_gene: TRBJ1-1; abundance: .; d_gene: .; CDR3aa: CASRGEGNTEAFF; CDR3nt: TGTGCCAGCCGCGGGGAGGGGAACACTGAAGCTTTCTTT
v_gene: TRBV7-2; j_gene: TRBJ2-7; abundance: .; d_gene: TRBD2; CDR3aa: CASSLVTSGSYEQYF; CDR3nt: TGTGCCAGCAGCTTAGTAACTAGCGGCAGCTACGAGCAGTACTTC
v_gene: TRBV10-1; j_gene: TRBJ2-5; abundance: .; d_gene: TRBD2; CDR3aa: CASSRTSGRAETQYF; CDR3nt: TGCGCCAGCAGTCGGACTAGCGGGAGGGCCGAGACCCAGTACTTC
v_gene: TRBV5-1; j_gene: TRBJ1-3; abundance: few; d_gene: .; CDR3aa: CASSLAGGLVGNTIYF; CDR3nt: TGCGCCAGCAGCTTGGCCGGGGGGCTGGTAGGAAACACCATATATTTT
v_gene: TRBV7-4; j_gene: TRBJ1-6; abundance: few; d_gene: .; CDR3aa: CEGHSPLHF; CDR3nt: TGTGAAGGGCATTCACCCCTCCACTTT
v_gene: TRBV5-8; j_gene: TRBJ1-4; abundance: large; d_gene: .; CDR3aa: CASSLGSSGYEKLFF; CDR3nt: TGTGCCAGCAGCTTGGGTTCAAGTGGTTACGAAAAACTGTTTTTT
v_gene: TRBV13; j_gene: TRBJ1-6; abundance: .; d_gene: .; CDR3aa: CASSTRGGMRGRSPLHF; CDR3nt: TGTGCCAGCAGCACCCGGGGGGGAATGAGGGGGAGATCACCCCTCCACTTT
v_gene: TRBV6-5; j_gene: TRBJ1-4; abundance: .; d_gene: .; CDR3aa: CASSRTFANEKLFF; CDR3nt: TGTGCCAGCAGCCGGACATTTGCCAATGAAAAACTGTTTTTT